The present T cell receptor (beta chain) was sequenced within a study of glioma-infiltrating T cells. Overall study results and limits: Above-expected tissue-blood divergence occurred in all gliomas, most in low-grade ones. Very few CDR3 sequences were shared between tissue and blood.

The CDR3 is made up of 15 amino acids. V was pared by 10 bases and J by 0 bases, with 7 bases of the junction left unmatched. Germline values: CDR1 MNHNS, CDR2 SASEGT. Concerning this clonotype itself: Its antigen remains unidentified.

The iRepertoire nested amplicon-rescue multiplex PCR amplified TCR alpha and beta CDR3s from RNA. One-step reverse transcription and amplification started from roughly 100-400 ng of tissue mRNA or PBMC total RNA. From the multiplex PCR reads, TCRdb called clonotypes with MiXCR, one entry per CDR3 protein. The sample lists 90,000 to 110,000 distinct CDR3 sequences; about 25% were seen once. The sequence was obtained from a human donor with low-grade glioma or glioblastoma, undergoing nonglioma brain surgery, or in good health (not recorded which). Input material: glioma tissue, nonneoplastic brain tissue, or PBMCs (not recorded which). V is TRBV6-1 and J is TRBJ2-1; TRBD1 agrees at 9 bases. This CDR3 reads CATTGTGSSYNEQFF. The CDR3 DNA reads TGTGCCACCACAGGGACAGGGAGCTCCTACAATGAGCAGTTCTTC.